This passage covers 8 T cell receptor beta chains from one sample sequenced in a study of blood T cell repertoires in COVID-19. Profiled with immunoSEQ multiplex PCR; TCRdb holds only in-frame clones, not every one. This sample has about 270,000 clones; around 86% occur once, and the top ten carry about 14%. The sequencing sample was made of peripheral blood. These receptors were obtained from a human donor in a cohort sampled during active COVID-19.

This rearrangement joins TRBV3-1 (or the pseudogene TRBV3-2) to TRBJ2-7; no clear D. The CDR3 length is 14 residues. Germline V lookup: CDR1 LGHDT, CDR2 YNNKEL (reference sequence). Trimming took 2 bases from V and 6 from J, leaving 14 bases between them. The chain's CDR3 is CASSQFGGEGEQYF. In nucleotides, the CDR3 is TGTGCCAGCAGCCAATTTGGCGGAGAAGGCGAGCAGTACTTC.

The V gene is TRBV18, the J gene TRBJ2-7; D is possibly TRBD1 (5 bases). The CDR3 consists of 13 residues. Germline CDR1 reads KGHSH; CDR2 reads LQKENI. Trimming shortened V by 2 bases and J by 6 bases, and 11 bases separated the two germline ends. CDR3: CASSPGADPEQYF. The CDR3 nucleotides are TGTGCCAGCTCACCAGGGGCAGATCCCGAGCAGTACTTC.

The chain links TRBV20-1 to TRBJ2-3, with 10 bases fitting TRBD2. V gave up 5 bases and J gave up 14 bases; unmatched junction bases: 7. CDR1 is DFQATT, CDR2 SNEGSKA, per germline (reference sequence). The CDR3 consists of 11 residues. CDR3 nucleotides: TGCAGTGCTTTAGCGGGGGGAGCCCCGTATTTT. Translation gives CSALAGGAPYF.

This rearrangement joins TRBV7-9 to TRBJ2-5, with 9 positions matching TRBD1. Trimming cost V 5 bases and J 1 base; bases outside gene matches: 11. Per germline, CDR1 SEHNR and CDR2 FQNEAQ (reference sequence). The CDR3 extends over 17 amino acids. CDR3 DNA: TGTGCCAGCAGCCCGGGGACAGGGTGGGCCCTCCAAGAGACCCAGTACTTC. It yields the protein CASSPGTGWALQETQYF.

This chain connects TRBV5-4 to TRBJ2-3; TRBD2 aligns across 7 bases. The germline V gene has CDR1 SGHNT and CDR2 YYREEE (reference sequence). V shed 1 base and J 4 bases; nucleotides not matched to a gene: 6. The CDR3 consists of 15 residues. CDR3 protein: CASSLQAGEADTQYF. In DNA, the CDR3 is TGTGCCAGCAGCTTGCAGGCGGGAGAGGCAGATACGCAGTATTTT.

This sequence joins TRBV7-9 and TRBJ2-2; 11 bases agree with TRBD2. Per germline, CDR1 SEHNR and CDR2 FQNEAQ (reference sequence). J was trimmed by 7 bases and V by 3 bases; bases with no gene match: 4. The CDR3 loop spans 15 amino acids. CDR3 in amino acids: CASSFTSGRNGELFF. In DNA form, the CDR3 reads TGTGCCAGCAGCTTTACTAGCGGGAGAAACGGGGAGCTGTTTTTT.

The V gene is TRBV29-1, the J gene TRBJ1-2, with unresolved D. CDR1 is SQVTM and CDR2 is ANQGSEA in the germline V gene. The CDR3 loop spans 13 amino acids. The ends were cut back, 6 bases at V and 0 bases at J, with 11 bases in the middle. CDR3 sequence (DNA): TGCAGCGTAGGAATGACTGCTAACTATGGCTACACCTTC. It translates to CSVGMTANYGYTF.

This clone has just a few counts. This chain uses TRBV6-4 with TRBJ1-6; no reliable D call. CDR3 size: 13 residues. The V gene lost 8 bases and the J gene lost 4 bases, with 9 bases spanning the gap. Germline V gene data show CDR1 as MRHNA and CDR2 as SNTAGT. CDR3 DNA: TGTGCCAGCGGGGAGTTTTATAATTCACCCCTCCACTTT. Translated: CASGEFYNSPLHF.